One and the same sample provided the 24 T cell receptor beta chains below, sequenced in a study of blood T cell repertoires in COVID-19. Method: immunoSEQ multiplex PCR; TCRdb's copy keeps in-frame clones and lacks some. The table shows roughly 200,000 clones, with approximately 89% occurring only once. Material: PBMCs or T cells enriched from blood (not recorded which). These receptor sequences come from a woman aged 30 to 39 with acute COVID-19.

In its sample, this clone was seen a few times. V usage is TRBV7-2 and J usage is TRBJ1-1; tentative D call: TRBD1 (5 bases). Germline CDR1 reads SGHTA; CDR2 reads FQGNSA. V was shortened by 1 base and J by 4 bases, with 7 bases between the two germline ends. The CDR3 sequence is 13 residues long. The CDR3 sequence: CASSLEQATEAFF. In DNA, the CDR3 is TGTGCCAGCAGCTTAGAACAGGCCACTGAAGCTTTCTTT.

The chain employs TRBV10-2 and TRBJ1-5; D is perhaps TRBD1 (5 bases). CDR1 WSHSY and CDR2 SAAADI come from the germline V gene. The CDR3 is 15 amino acids. The V and J ends lost 0 bases and 0 bases respectively, with 6 bases between them. DNA of the CDR3: TGCGCCAGCAGTGAGTCGGGGCTTAGCAATCAGCCCCAGCATTTT. As protein: CASSESGLSNQPQHF.

Remarks on this clone: The junction departs from germline at one end; a sequencing error may be responsible. V and J are TRBV10-3 and TRBJ2-1; the D gene is possibly TRBD1 (5 bases). CDR3 length: 14 residues. Germline CDR1 ENHRY, CDR2 SYGVKD. Here the CDR3 reads CAIRESTAGNEQFF. CDR3 nucleotide sequence: TGTGCCATCAGGGAGTCCACCGCAGGGAATGAGCAGTTCTTC.

V is TRBV6-5 and J is TRBJ1-1; no clear D. The germline V gene has CDR1 MNHEY and CDR2 SVGAGI. Trimming stripped 6 bases from V and 5 bases from J, with 10 bases between. CDR3 length: 12 residues. CDR3 nucleotides: TGTGCCAGCAGCATAGGAGGAACTGAAGCTTTCTTT. Protein product: CASSIGGTEAFF.

This clone was observed a single time. This chain joins TRBV9 and TRBJ2-5, with TRBD1 matching 7 bases. V was clipped by 4 bases and J by 5 bases; unmatched bases: 5. Per germline, CDR1 SGDLS and CDR2 YYNGEE. The CDR3 spans 13 residues. The CDR3 protein is CASSRQGLETQYF. DNA of the CDR3: TGTGCCAGCAGCCGACAGGGTCTGGAGACCCAGTACTTC.

The genes are TRBV5-8 and TRBJ2-7; D perhaps matches TRBD2 (6 bases). Per the germline V gene, CDR1 is SGHTS and CDR2 is YDEGEE. V lost 0 bases and J 2 bases, leaving 12 bases between the germline ends. The CDR3 is 15 amino acids. This chain's CDR3 is CASSLALGLTYEQYF. CDR3 sequence (DNA): TGTGCCAGCAGCTTGGCTCTGGGACTGACCTACGAGCAGTACTTC. The full variable domain, rest sourced from reference TRBV5-8 and TRBJ2-7, is EAGVTQSPTHLIKTRGQQATLRCSPISGHTSVYWYQQALGLGLQFLLWYDEGEERNRGNFPPRFSGRQFPNYSSELNVNALELEDSALYLCASSLALGLTYEQYFGPGTRLTVT.

The chain combines TRBV18 with TRBJ2-2; D ambiguous. Trimming shortened V by 3 bases and J by 0 bases, and 5 bases separated the two germline ends. The CDR3 consists of 14 residues. Germline loops: CDR1 KGHSH, CDR2 LQKENI. CDR3 loop: CASSPSPNTGELFF. CDR3 nucleotide sequence: TGTGCCAGCTCACCGTCTCCGAACACCGGGGAGCTGTTTTTT.

This clone appeared once. The chain links TRBV19 to TRBJ1-5; D uncertain. Germline V gives CDR1 LNHDA, CDR2 SQIVND (reference sequence). Trimming stripped 6 bases from V and 3 bases from J, with 12 bases between. This CDR3 contains 14 residues. The CDR3 DNA reads as TGTGCCAGTAGCCTCCGGGAAATCAATCAGCCCCAGCATTTT. Amino acids: CASSLREINQPQHF.

The genes are TRBV5-1 and TRBJ1-1; the D is unclear. Germline lookup yields CDR1 SGHRS and CDR2 YFSETQ. The CDR3 has 14 residues. The V and J ends lost 0 bases and 6 bases respectively, with 12 bases between them. DNA of the CDR3: TGCGCCAGCAGCTTGGGGCGGTCCGCAGCTGAAGCTTTCTTT. Translation: CASSLGRSAAEAFF.

The chain carries TRBV6-4 and TRBJ2-5, with D unclear. CDR1 MRHNA and CDR2 SNTAGT come from the germline V gene. This CDR3 region has 13 residues. V was pared by 4 bases and J by 5 bases, with 11 bases between. The CDR3 DNA reads TGTGCCAGCAGTGCCTGTCGGGTCGAGACCCAGTACTTC. Translated: CASSACRVETQYF.

The chain uses TRBV14 and TRBJ2-2; D not certain. This CDR3 is built from 13 residues. Per germline, CDR1 SGHDN and CDR2 FVKESK. The V end lost 6 bases, the J end lost 4 bases, and 9 bases lay between the germline ends. Here the CDR3 DNA reads TGTGCCAGCAGGACTCACGGCACCGGGGAGCTGTTTTTT. It encodes CASRTHGTGELFF.

Turning to this clone: One end of the junction is discordant with germline, which a read error may explain. V is TRBV10-2 and J is TRBJ1-1; 7 bases align to TRBD1. The CDR3 contains 13 residues. Germline CDR1 is WSHSY and CDR2 is SAAADI. In DNA, the CDR3 is TGCGCCAGCAGTGAGTCGAGGGACAGAAACCCTTATTTT. It encodes CASSESRDRNPYF.

The chain carries TRBV7-8 and TRBJ2-7; 8 positions match TRBD2. The V gene's germline CDR1 is SGHVS and CDR2 FQNEAQ. V shed 4 bases, J shed 1 base, and the junction held 15 bases outside the gene matches. CDR3 size: 18 residues. CDR3 region: CASSSLFTGGVVSYEQYF. The CDR3 DNA sequence: TGTGCCAGCAGCTCCCTATTCACGGGAGGGGTAGTATCCTACGAGCAGTACTTC.

The chain uses TRBV6-2 or TRBV6-3 and TRBJ1-5; tentatively, D is TRBD1 (5 bases). With 5 bases removed from V and 0 bases from J, the gap between germline ends came to 17 bases. This CDR3 is 17 amino acids long. Germline V CDR1 and CDR2: MNHEY, SVGEGT. The CDR3 spells CASSRGLDGDSNQPQHF. The CDR3 DNA reads as TGTGCCAGCAGTAGGGGCCTTGACGGTGATAGCAATCAGCCCCAGCATTTT.

The chain combines TRBV30 with TRBJ2-3, with 8 positions matching TRBD2. The CDR3 has 14 residues. Per germline, CDR1 GTSNPN and CDR2 SVGIG (reference sequence). Trimming cost V 1 base and J 3 bases; bases outside gene matches: 3. CDR3 amino acids: CAWSAGGRTDTQYF. The CDR3 DNA reads as TGTGCCTGGAGTGCGGGGGGGCGGACAGATACGCAGTATTTT.

The chain links TRBV11-2 to TRBJ1-5; the D gene is possibly TRBD1 (6 bases). Trimming pared 5 bases from V and 10 bases from J, leaving 18 bases between. This CDR3 is built from 14 residues. CDR1 and CDR2 (germline): SGHAT, FQNNGV. CDR3 DNA sequence: TGTGCCAGCAGCAGTTCAGGGGTCGGGGCCCCCCAGCATTTT. Protein product: CASSSSGVGAPQHF.

V gene TRBV12-3 or TRBV12-4 combines with J gene TRBJ1-6; D unresolved. Trimming pared 8 bases from V and 10 bases from J, leaving 12 bases between. The CDR3 has 12 residues. The CDR3 region has the DNA TGTGCCAGCGGCCACCGGGGATCACCCCTCCACTTT. Translating it yields CASGHRGSPLHF.

The V and J genes are TRBV10-1 and TRBJ2-7; D gene uncertain. Per the germline V gene, CDR1 is WNHNN and CDR2 is SYGVQD (reference sequence). V lost 2 bases and J lost 3, with 5 bases in between. The CDR3 is 12 amino acids. CDR3 loop: CASSEGSYEQYF. In DNA form, the CDR3 reads TGCGCCAGCAGTGAGGGCAGCTACGAGCAGTACTTC.

The V gene is TRBV24-1, the J gene TRBJ2-2, with TRBD2 matching 11 bases. Germline V gene lookup returns CDR1 KGHDR and CDR2 SFDVKD. The CDR3 runs 17 residues. V lost 3 bases to trimming and J lost 5 bases; unmatched junction nucleotides: 7. CDR3: CATSDPRLAGWTGELFF. CDR3 nucleotides: TGTGCCACCAGTGATCCGAGACTAGCGGGGTGGACCGGGGAGCTGTTTTTT.

The J gene is TRBJ2-3, the V gene TRBV10-3; 8 positions match TRBD2. J was trimmed by 2 bases and V by 0 bases; bases with no gene match: 1. Germline CDR1 reads ENHRY; CDR2 reads SYGVKD. CDR3 length: 15 amino acids. The CDR3 is CAISESRGATDTQYF. The CDR3 bases are TGTGCCATCAGTGAGTCGCGGGGGGCCACAGATACGCAGTATTTT.

The gene calls are TRBV15 and TRBJ2-7; 9 bases fit TRBD1. CDR1 is LNHNV and CDR2 is YYDKDF in the germline V gene (reference sequence). The CDR3 contains 15 residues. Trimming removed 3 bases from V and 6 bases from J; junction bases left unmatched: 9. The CDR3 region has the DNA TGTGCCACCAGCAGTCGCGCGACAGGGGGTTTCGAGCAGTACTTC. This encodes CATSSRATGGFEQYF. The full variable domain, completed using reference TRBV15 and TRBJ2-7, is DAMVIQNPRYQVTQFGKPVTLSCSQTLNHNVMYWYQQKSSQAPKLLFHYYDKDFNNEADTPDNFQSRRPNTSFCFLDIRSPGLGDTAMYLCATSSRATGGFEQYFGPGTRLTVT.

V usage is TRBV5-4 and J usage is TRBJ1-1; 7 bases align to TRBD1. V shed 3 bases and J 5 bases; nucleotides not matched to a gene: 7. Germline V lookup: CDR1 SGHNT, CDR2 YYREEE (reference sequence). The CDR3 contains 14 residues. CDR3 region: CASSSNRGYTEAFF. The CDR3, as DNA: TGTGCCAGCAGCTCGAACAGGGGATATACTGAAGCTTTCTTT. Variable domain in full (rest from reference TRBV5-4 and TRBJ1-1): ETGVTQSPTHLIKTRGQQVTLRCSSQSGHNTVSWYQQALGQGPQFIFQYYREEENGRGNFPPRFSGLQFPNYSSELNVNALELDDSALYLCASSSNRGYTEAFFGQGTRLTVV.

This clone occurred a few times. The chain links TRBV5-1 to TRBJ1-4, with D possibly matching TRBD1 (5 bases). Germline lookup yields CDR1 SGHRS and CDR2 YFSETQ. Trimming left V 4 bases short and J 8 bases short, with 18 bases between. The CDR3 spans 15 residues. The DNA of the CDR3 is TGCGCCAGCAGCCTGGCAGTCGGTGGGGGGGAAAAACTGTTTTTT. Translated: CASSLAVGGGEKLFF.

V usage is TRBV14 and J usage is TRBJ2-1; D may be TRBD1 (6 bases). In germline, CDR1 is SGHDN, CDR2 FVKESK. This CDR3 has 15 residues. The V end lost 6 bases, the J end lost 6 bases, and 18 bases lay between the germline ends. The CDR3 loop reads CASSFAGTPINEQFF. The CDR3 nucleotides are TGTGCCAGCAGTTTCGCCGGGACACCCATCAATGAGCAGTTCTTC.